This T cell receptor beta chain was sequenced for a study of T cells in Graves' hyperthyroidism and ophthalmopathy. Ophthalmopathy cases met thresholds of Clinical Activity Score at least 3, NOSPECS grade at least 4 and duration under 3 months. Patients with uncontrolled infections, other autoimmune diseases, pregnancy or lactation were excluded. The PBMCs were taken from roughly 10 ml of fresh peripheral blood. The V gene lost 6 bases and the J gene lost 5 bases, with 17 bases spanning the gap. This CDR3 has 14 residues. Template material for amplifying TCR beta CDR3 regions consisted of RNA transcripts. First-round RT-PCR with HTBI primers amplified the TCR CDR3 region. From the multiplex PCR reads, TCRdb called clonotypes with MiXCR, one entry per CDR3 protein. There are 500,000 to 550,000 distinct CDR3 sequences in the sample; nearly 20% occur only once, and 40% to 50% lies in the top ten. This clonotype was found a few times.

This TCR was recovered from a man in his forties with Graves' ophthalmopathy. J is TRBJ2-7 and V is TRBV12-3 or TRBV12-4; unclear D gene. Material for sequencing was blood. The CDR3 nucleotides are TGTGCCAGCAGCCTTTTAAGGGCCGGCCACGAGCAGTACTTC. Protein: CASSLLRAGHEQYF.